This entry lists 23 T cell receptor beta chains sequenced from one sample in a study of shared clonotypes between healthy human individuals. Sequencing was performed with immunoSEQ multiplex PCR; in TCRdb, only in-frame clones are kept and a portion is missing. The table shows a few million clones, with about 92% occurring only once. The source material was naive CD4+ T cells from PBMCs. As for subset: CD45RA+ positively selected. These receptors came from a man between 18 and 35 years old in good health. Some clones in this sample may be carry-over from other donors' samples.

In this sample, this clone turned up once. The chain employs TRBV30 and TRBJ2-1; TRBD2 aligns across 7 bases. The CDR3 runs to 12 residues. Trimming removed 5 bases from V and 6 bases from J; junction bases left unmatched: 4. The germline gives CDR1 GTSNPN, CDR2 SVGIG (reference sequence). The CDR3 spells CAWARLANEQFF. The CDR3 DNA sequence: TGTGCCTGGGCCCGACTAGCCAATGAGCAGTTCTTC. The whole variable domain, filled in from reference TRBV30 and TRBJ2-1, reads SQTIHQWPATLVQPVGSPLSLECTVEGTSNPNLYWYRQAAGRGLQLLFYSVGIGQISSEVPQNLSASRPQDRQFILSSKKLLLSDSGFYLCAWARLANEQFFGPGTRLTVL.

The V gene is TRBV28, the J gene TRBJ2-7; D is undetermined. The germline V gene encodes CDR1 MDHEN and CDR2 SYDVKM. V lost 6 bases and J lost 0, with 18 bases in between. This CDR3 is built from 16 residues. In DNA form, the CDR3 reads TGTGCCAGCAGCCCACCCCGGAGAATAAGCTCCTACGAGCAGTACTTC. The encoded protein is CASSPPRRISSYEQYF.

The chain has TRBV18 and TRBJ2-2; possibly TRBD1 for D (5 bases). V was trimmed by 1 base and J by 1 base, leaving 10 bases between them. The germline CDR1 and CDR2 sequences are KGHSH and LQKENI. The CDR3 covers 16 residues. CDR3 sequence (DNA): TGTGCCAGCTCACCACAGGGCAGGGAGAACACCGGGGAGCTGTTTTTT. Its protein product is CASSPQGRENTGELFF.

V usage is TRBV30 and J usage is TRBJ2-3; D gene unclear. There are 12 residues in the CDR3. The V and J ends lost 5 bases and 1 base respectively, with 7 bases between them. Per the germline V gene, CDR1 is GTSNPN and CDR2 is SVGIG (reference sequence). The CDR3 DNA reads as TGTGCCTGGCAGGTGGGCACAGATACGCAGTATTTT. Translating gives CAWQVGTDTQYF.

The chain recombines TRBV9 with TRBJ2-3; 7 bases are a match to TRBD2. The germline CDR1 and CDR2 sequences are SGDLS and YYNGEE. The junction had 7 bases not matched to a gene; V was cut back by 3 bases and J by 6 bases. The CDR3 loop spans 14 amino acids. CDR3: CASSAAGRIDTQYF. The DNA of the CDR3 is TGTGCCAGCAGCGCGGCCGGGAGGATTGATACGCAGTATTTT.

This clone has just a few counts. The chain joins TRBV9 to TRBJ1-1; 7 bases map to TRBD1. The V segment lost 3 bases and the J segment 0 bases; nucleotides outside the gene matches: 2. Germline V gene sequence: CDR1 SGDLS, CDR2 YYNGEE. The CDR3 is made up of 14 amino acids. Written as DNA, the CDR3 is TGTGCCAGCAGCGAAGGGACAGTGAACACTGAAGCTTTCTTT. Encoded protein: CASSEGTVNTEAFF.

A note on this clone: This same CDR3 is encoded by further DNA sequences in the sample. This chain's CDR3 is CASSSGQGTYGYTF. In DNA form, the CDR3 reads TGTGCCAGCAGTTCAGGACAGGGCACCTATGGCTACACCTTC. The rearrangement uses TRBV28 and TRBJ1-2; 8 nucleotides agree with TRBD1. Germline loops: CDR1 MDHEN, CDR2 SYDVKM. CDR3 length: 14 residues. V shed 4 bases and J 4 bases; nucleotides not matched to a gene: 5.

This clone was picked up a small number of times. This rearrangement joins TRBV28 to TRBJ1-5; TRBD1 might be the D (6 bases). Germline V gene sequence: CDR1 MDHEN, CDR2 SYDVKM. CDR3 size: 14 residues. V was trimmed by 6 bases and J by 0 bases, leaving 9 bases between them. In DNA, the CDR3 is TGTGCCAGCAGGAGGGACAATAGCAATCAGCCCCAGCATTTT. Protein: CASRRDNSNQPQHF.

The chain uses TRBV7-8 and TRBJ1-1; D not certain. The CDR3 is 13 residues long. Germline CDR1 and CDR2: SGHVS and FQNEAQ. V shed 1 base and J shed 8 bases, with 11 bases lying between them. The chain's CDR3 is CASSLDQTLEAFF. DNA of the CDR3: TGTGCCAGCAGCTTAGATCAGACATTAGAAGCTTTCTTT. Together with reference TRBV7-8 and TRBJ1-1, the CDR3 gives the full variable domain: GAGVSQSPRYKVAKRGQDVALRCDPISGHVSLFWYQQALGQGPEFLTYFQNEAQLDKSGLPSDRFFAERPEGSVSTLKIQRTQQEDSAVYLCASSLDQTLEAFFGQGTRLTVV.

The chain joins TRBV5-5 to TRBJ2-1; perhaps TRBD2 as D (6 bases). The length of the CDR3 is 13 residues. Trimming shortened V by 2 bases and J by 6 bases, and 9 bases separated the two germline ends. The germline V gene encodes CDR1 SGHKS and CDR2 YYEKEE (reference sequence). CDR3 amino acids: CASSLMGGNEQFF. CDR3 bases: TGTGCCAGCAGCTTAATGGGGGGCAATGAGCAGTTCTTC.

This clone was recorded once. The chain couples TRBV2 to TRBJ2-5, with 10 bases aligning to TRBD1. Germline V lookup: CDR1 SNHLY, CDR2 FYNNEI. This CDR3 region has 14 residues. The V gene end was trimmed by 4 bases and the J gene end by 5 bases; junction bases not matched to a gene: 4. This CDR3 reads CASSGQGAHETQYF. The CDR3 DNA reads TGTGCCAGCAGTGGACAGGGGGCCCACGAGACCCAGTACTTC.

The chain carries TRBV5-1 and TRBJ1-2, with D possibly matching TRBD1 (6 bases). CDR1 is SGHRS and CDR2 is YFSETQ in the germline V gene. The V and J ends lost 0 bases and 8 bases respectively, with 17 bases between them. This CDR3 region has 15 residues. This CDR3 reads CASSLAIAGGRGYTF. The CDR3 coding sequence is TGCGCCAGCAGCTTGGCCATTGCGGGGGGCAGAGGCTACACCTTC.

The CDR3 region is CASSLGPPASTSYEQYF. CDR3 DNA sequence: TGCGCCAGCAGCTTGGGCCCGCCGGCGTCGACCTCCTACGAGCAGTACTTC. The V and J genes are TRBV5-1 and TRBJ2-7; D is uncertain. Germline CDR1 is SGHRS and CDR2 is YFSETQ. Trimming took off 0 bases at V and 0 bases at J, with 16 bases between the two ends. The CDR3 extends over 17 amino acids. Complete variable domain (other parts from reference TRBV5-1 and TRBJ2-7): KAGVTQTPRYLIKTRGQQVTLSCSPISGHRSVSWYQQTPGQGLQFLFEYFSETQRNKGNFPGRFSGRQFSNSRSEMNVSTLELGDSALYLCASSLGPPASTSYEQYFGPGTRLTVT.

The chain recombines TRBV28 with TRBJ2-5; D tentatively reads TRBD1 or TRBD2 (6 bases each). The CDR3 length is 15 residues. Trimming took off 5 bases at V and 4 bases at J, with 17 bases between the two ends. The germline CDR1 and CDR2 sequences are MDHEN and SYDVKM. The CDR3 nucleotides read TGTGCCAGCAGTCCGGAGGTGGGGGGCGGAGAGACCCAGTACTTC. It codes for CASSPEVGGGETQYF.

The CDR3 spells CASRGGELFF. As DNA, the CDR3 is TGTGCCAGCAGGGGAGGGGAACTGTTTTTT. The V gene is TRBV28, the J gene TRBJ1-4; tentatively, D is TRBD1 (5 bases). V lost 6 bases, J lost 12 bases, and 8 bases lay in between. Germline V gene lookup returns CDR1 MDHEN and CDR2 SYDVKM. The CDR3 contains 10 residues.

This rearrangement joins TRBV7-2 to TRBJ2-1; 10 bases match TRBD2. CDR1 SGHTA and CDR2 FQGNSA come from the germline V gene. The CDR3 extends over 14 amino acids. The trim removed 9 bases at V and 4 bases at J, leaving 6 bases unmatched. CDR3 sequence reads: CARAGGNKYNEQFF. The CDR3 DNA sequence: TGTGCCAGAGCGGGAGGGAACAAATACAATGAGCAGTTCTTC.

This rearrangement joins TRBV6-4 to TRBJ2-1; TRBD2 matches at 13 bases. The V and J ends lost 5 bases and 6 bases, in that order; junction bases with no gene match: 4. Germline V gene sequence: CDR1 MRHNA, CDR2 SNTAGT. The CDR3 loop spans 15 amino acids. The CDR3 reads CASSLGTSGINEQFF. The DNA of the CDR3 is TGTGCCAGCAGTCTTGGGACTAGCGGGATCAATGAGCAGTTCTTC.

The table lists this clone with a few counts. The rearrangement uses TRBV6-6 and TRBJ1-5; no clear D. The CDR3 sequence is 13 residues long. The germline V and J ends were trimmed by 11 bases and 3 bases, with 14 bases remaining between them. Germline CDR1 reads MNHNY; CDR2 reads SVGAGI (reference sequence). This chain's CDR3 is CASLGGPNQPQHF. The CDR3, as DNA: TGTGCCTCCCTGGGCGGACCCAATCAGCCCCAGCATTTT.

The chain recombines TRBV6-6 with TRBJ1-2; D call uncertain. Trimming pared 6 bases from V and 4 bases from J, leaving 9 bases between. Germline V gene data show CDR1 as MNHNY and CDR2 as SVGAGI (reference sequence). The CDR3 length is 12 residues. The DNA of the CDR3 is TGTGCCAGCAGCGCTCTCGGCTATGGCTACACCTTC. This codes for CASSALGYGYTF.

CDR3 bases: TGTGCCAGCAGCCCGGGGCCTAGCGGGAGTGGCGAGCAGTACTTC. Protein sequence: CASSPGPSGSGEQYF. The chain recombines TRBV7-2 with TRBJ2-7, with 10 bases that match TRBD2. Germline CDR1 reads SGHTA; CDR2 reads FQGNSA. The CDR3 is made up of 15 amino acids. With 5 bases clipped from V and 6 bases from J, the junction kept 10 bases outside the gene matches.

The chain recombines TRBV28 with TRBJ2-4; 10 nucleotides match TRBD2. V dropped 6 bases and J dropped 5; count of bases not matched to a gene: 4. The CDR3 has 14 amino acids. CDR1 is MDHEN, CDR2 SYDVKM, per germline. The CDR3 protein is CASRLAGQQNIQYF. CDR3 DNA: TGTGCCAGCAGACTAGCGGGGCAGCAAAACATTCAGTACTTC.

The chain employs TRBV19 and TRBJ2-6; the match to TRBD1 covers 8 bases. This CDR3 is 16 amino acids long. V lost 5 bases, J lost 5 bases, and 8 bases stayed unmatched. CDR1 LNHDA and CDR2 SQIVND come from the germline V gene (reference sequence). In DNA, the CDR3 is TGTGCCAGTAGTTCAGACAGGGGTGGCTGGGCCAACGTCCTGACTTTC. Amino acid sequence: CASSSDRGGWANVLTF.

The chain links TRBV28 to TRBJ2-7; the match to TRBD1 covers 9 bases. V lost 6 bases and J lost 7; bases outside the gene matches: 10. This CDR3 comprises 14 residues. Germline-derived CDR1 and CDR2 are MDHEN and SYDVKM. Written as DNA, the CDR3 is TGTGCCAGCAGACCCAAACAGGGGGCGCGTGAGCAGTACTTC. It translates to CASRPKQGAREQYF. Based on the CDR3 plus reference TRBV28 and TRBJ2-7, the full variable domain is DVKVTQSSRYLVKRTGEKVFLECVQDMDHENMFWYRQDPGLGLRLIYFSYDVKMKEKGDIPEGYSVSREKKERFSLILESASTNQTSMYLCASRPKQGAREQYFGPGTRLTVT.